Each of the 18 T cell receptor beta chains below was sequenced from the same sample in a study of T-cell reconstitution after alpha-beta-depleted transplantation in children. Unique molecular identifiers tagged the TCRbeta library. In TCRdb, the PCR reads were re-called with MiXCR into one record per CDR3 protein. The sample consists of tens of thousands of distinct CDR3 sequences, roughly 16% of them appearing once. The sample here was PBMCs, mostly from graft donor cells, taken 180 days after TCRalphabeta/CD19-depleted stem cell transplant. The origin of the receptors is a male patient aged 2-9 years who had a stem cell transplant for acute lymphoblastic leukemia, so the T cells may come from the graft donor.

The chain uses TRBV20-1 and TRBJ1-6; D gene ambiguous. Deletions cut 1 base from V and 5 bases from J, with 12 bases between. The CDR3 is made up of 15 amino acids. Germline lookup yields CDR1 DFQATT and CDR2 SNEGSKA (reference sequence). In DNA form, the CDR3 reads TGCAGTGCTAGAGTGTCGGGGTGGGATAATTCACCCCTCCACTTT. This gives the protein CSARVSGWDNSPLHF.

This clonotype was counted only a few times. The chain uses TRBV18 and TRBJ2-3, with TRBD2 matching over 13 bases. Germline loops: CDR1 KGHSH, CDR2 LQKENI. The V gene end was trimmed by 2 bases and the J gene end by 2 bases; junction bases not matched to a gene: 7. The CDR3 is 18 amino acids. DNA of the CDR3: TGTGCCAGCTCACCATTTACTAGCGGGAGGGCCTCCACAGATACGCAGTATTTT. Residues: CASSPFTSGRASTDTQYF.

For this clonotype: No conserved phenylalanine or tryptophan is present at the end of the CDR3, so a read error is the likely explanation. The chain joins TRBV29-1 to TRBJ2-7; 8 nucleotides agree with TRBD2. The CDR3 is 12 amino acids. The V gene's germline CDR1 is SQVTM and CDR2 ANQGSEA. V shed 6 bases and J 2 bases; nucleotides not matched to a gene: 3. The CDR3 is CSVAGRAYEQYL. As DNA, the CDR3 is TGCAGCGTAGCCGGGAGGGCCTACGAGCAGTACTTG.

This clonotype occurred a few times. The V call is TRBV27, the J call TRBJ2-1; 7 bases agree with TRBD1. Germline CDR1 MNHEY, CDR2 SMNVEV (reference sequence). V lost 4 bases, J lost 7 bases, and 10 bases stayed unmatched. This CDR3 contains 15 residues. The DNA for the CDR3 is TGTGCCAGCAGTTACGGGCGACAGGGTGGGAATGAGCAGTTCTTC. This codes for CASSYGRQGGNEQFF.

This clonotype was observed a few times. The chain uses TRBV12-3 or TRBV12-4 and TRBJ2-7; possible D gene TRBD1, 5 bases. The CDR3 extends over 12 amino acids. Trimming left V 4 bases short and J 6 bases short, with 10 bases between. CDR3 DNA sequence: TGTGCCAGCAGTTCAGGGATCAGCGAGCAGTACTTC. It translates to CASSSGISEQYF.

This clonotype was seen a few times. CDR3 in DNA: TGCAGCGCCTCGACAGGGAGTGACCAGCCCCAGCATTTT. This gives the protein CSASTGSDQPQHF. The chain is built from TRBV29-1 and TRBJ1-5, with 7 bases lining up with TRBD1. Trimming removed 7 bases from V and 7 bases from J; junction bases left unmatched: 10. CDR1 SQVTM and CDR2 ANQGSEA come from the germline V gene. The CDR3 is 13 residues long.

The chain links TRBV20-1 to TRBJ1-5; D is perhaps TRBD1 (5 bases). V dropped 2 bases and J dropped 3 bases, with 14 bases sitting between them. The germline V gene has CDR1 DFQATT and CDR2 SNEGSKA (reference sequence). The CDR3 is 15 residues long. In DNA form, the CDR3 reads TGCAGTGCTAGAAGCTCGACAGAGCCCAATCAGCCCCAGCATTTT. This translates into CSARSSTEPNQPQHF.

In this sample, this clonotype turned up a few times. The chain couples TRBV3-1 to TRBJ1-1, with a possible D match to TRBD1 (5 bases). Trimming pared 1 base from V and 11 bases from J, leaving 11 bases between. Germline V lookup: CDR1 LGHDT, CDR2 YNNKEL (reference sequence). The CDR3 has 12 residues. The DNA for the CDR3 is TGTGCCAGCAGCCAAGTAGGGGAGACGGCTTTCTTT. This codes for CASSQVGETAFF. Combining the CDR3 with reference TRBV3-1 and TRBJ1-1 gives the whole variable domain DTAVSQTPKYLVTQMGNDKSIKCEQNLGHDTMYWYKQDSKKFLKIMFSYNNKELIINETVPNRFSPKSPDKAHLNLHINSLELGDSAVYFCASSQVGETAFFGQGTRLTVV.

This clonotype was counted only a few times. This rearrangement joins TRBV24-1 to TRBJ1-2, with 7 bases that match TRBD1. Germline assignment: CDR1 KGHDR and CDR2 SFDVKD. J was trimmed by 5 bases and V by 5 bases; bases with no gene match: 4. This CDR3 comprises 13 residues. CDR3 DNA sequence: TGTGCCACCAGTGCCTTACAGGGGTATGGCTACACCTTC. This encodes CATSALQGYGYTF.

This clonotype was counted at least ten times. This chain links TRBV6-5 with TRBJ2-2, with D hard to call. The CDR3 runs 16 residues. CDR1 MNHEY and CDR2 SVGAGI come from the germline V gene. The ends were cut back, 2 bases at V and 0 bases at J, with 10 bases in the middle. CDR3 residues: CASSYETLANTGELFF. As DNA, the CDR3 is TGTGCCAGCAGTTACGAAACCCTGGCGAACACCGGGGAGCTGTTTTTT.

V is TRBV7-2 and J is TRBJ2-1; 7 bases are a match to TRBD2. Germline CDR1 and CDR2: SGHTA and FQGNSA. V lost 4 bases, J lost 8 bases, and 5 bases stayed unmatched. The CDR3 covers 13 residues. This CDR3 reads CASSSPTSHEQFF. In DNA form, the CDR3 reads TGTGCCAGCAGCTCTCCGACTAGCCATGAGCAGTTCTTC.

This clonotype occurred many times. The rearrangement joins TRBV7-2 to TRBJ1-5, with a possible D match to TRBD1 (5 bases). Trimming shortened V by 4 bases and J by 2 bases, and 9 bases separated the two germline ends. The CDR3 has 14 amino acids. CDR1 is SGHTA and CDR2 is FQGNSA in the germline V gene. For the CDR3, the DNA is TGTGCCAGCAGCTCCAGGGTTGGCAATCAGCCCCAGCATTTT. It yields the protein CASSSRVGNQPQHF.

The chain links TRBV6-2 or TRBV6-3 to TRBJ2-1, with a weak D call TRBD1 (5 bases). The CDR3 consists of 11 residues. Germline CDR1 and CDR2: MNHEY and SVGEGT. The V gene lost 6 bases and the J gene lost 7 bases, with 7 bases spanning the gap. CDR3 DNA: TGTGCCAGCAGGCAGGGTAATGAGCAGTTCTTC. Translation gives CASRQGNEQFF.

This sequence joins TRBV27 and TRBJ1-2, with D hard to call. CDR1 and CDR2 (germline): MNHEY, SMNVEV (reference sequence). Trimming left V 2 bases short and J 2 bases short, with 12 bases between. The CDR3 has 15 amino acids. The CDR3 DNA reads TGTGCCAGCAGTTTAACACCCCTCGGGAACTATGGCTACACCTTC. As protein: CASSLTPLGNYGYTF.

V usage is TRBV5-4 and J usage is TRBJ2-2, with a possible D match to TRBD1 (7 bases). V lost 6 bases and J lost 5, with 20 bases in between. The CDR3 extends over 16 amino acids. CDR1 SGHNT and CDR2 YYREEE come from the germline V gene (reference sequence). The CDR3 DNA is TGTGCCAGCAACCAGGGGGGCAGGATTTCGACCGGGGAGCTGTTTTTT. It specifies CASNQGGRISTGELFF.

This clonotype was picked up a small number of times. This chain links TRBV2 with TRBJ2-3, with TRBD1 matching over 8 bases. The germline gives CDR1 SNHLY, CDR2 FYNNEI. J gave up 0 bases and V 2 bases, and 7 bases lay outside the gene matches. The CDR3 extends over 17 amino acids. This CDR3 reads CASSELGTGSSTDTQYF. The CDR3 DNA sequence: TGTGCCAGCAGTGAATTGGGGACAGGATCTAGCACAGATACGCAGTATTTT.

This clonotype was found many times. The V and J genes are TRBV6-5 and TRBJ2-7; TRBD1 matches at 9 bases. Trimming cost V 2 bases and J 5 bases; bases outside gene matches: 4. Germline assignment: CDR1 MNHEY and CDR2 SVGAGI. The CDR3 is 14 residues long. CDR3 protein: CASSYPGQGNEQYF. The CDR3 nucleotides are TGTGCCAGCAGTTACCCGGGACAGGGTAACGAGCAGTACTTC.

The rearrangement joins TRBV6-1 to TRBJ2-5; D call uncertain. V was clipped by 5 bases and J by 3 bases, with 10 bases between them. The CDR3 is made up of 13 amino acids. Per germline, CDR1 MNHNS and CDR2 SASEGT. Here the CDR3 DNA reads TGTGCCAGCAGTCAAGGGTTCAAAGAGACCCAGTACTTC. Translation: CASSQGFKETQYF.